Listed below are T cell receptor beta chains from one sample, sequenced in a study of untreated major depressive disorder. Clones were read by immunoSEQ multiplex PCR, and TCRdb kept only the in-frame ones, dropping some. The data hold about 25,000 clones, with 91% observed a single time. Sample: CD4+ T cells from PBMCs. These receptors all come from a woman in her thirties with major depressive disorder. Both conserved end residues are part of each CDR3. A D gene is named only where the DNA matches it firmly. Clone size is shown for a subset of rows, as once, few, many or a class of expanded clone.

clone size	D gene	V gene	J gene	CDR3 protein	CDR3 DNA
NA	NA	TRBV7-2	TRBJ2-1	CASSIKMGPHNEQFF	TGTGCCAGCAGCATCAAGATGGGGCCCCACAATGAGCAGTTCTTC
NA	NA	TRBV7-2	TRBJ2-4	CASSLEIRGAKNIQYF	TGTGCCAGCAGCTTAGAGATTAGGGGAGCCAAAAACATTCAGTACTTC
NA	NA	TRBV7-9	TRBJ2-1	CASSLAGDGHEQFF	TGTGCCAGCAGCTTAGCAGGGGATGGCCATGAGCAGTTCTTC
NA	NA	TRBV7-2	TRBJ2-3	CASSLTPDTQYF	TGTGCCAGCAGCCTAACCCCAGATACGCAGTATTTT
NA	TRBD1	TRBV19	TRBJ1-6	CASSRGTGQNSPLHF	TGTGCCAGTAGTCGCGGGACAGGGCAAAATTCACCCCTCCACTTT
once	NA	TRBV6-4	TRBJ2-2	CASSPVGTGELFF	TGTGCCAGCAGCCCAGTAGGGACCGGGGAGCTGTTTTTT
NA	TRBD1	TRBV19	TRBJ1-3	CARDRGGTGNTIYF	TGTGCGCGGGACAGGGGAGGGACTGGAAACACCATATATTTT
NA	TRBD2	TRBV5-1	TRBJ2-1	CASSLGASGYNEQFF	TGCGCCAGCAGCTTGGGGGCTAGCGGGTACAATGAGCAGTTCTTC
NA	TRBD1	TRBV2	TRBJ2-7	CASRPWTGPNEQYF	TGTGCCAGCAGGCCATGGACAGGGCCCAACGAGCAGTACTTC
NA	NA	TRBV6-5	TRBJ1-3	CASSYGATFSGNTIYF	TGTGCCAGCAGTTACGGCGCTACCTTCTCTGGAAACACCATATATTTT
NA	NA	TRBV7-3	TRBJ2-5	CASSLNAGQETQYF	TGTGCCAGCAGCCTTAACGCGGGACAAGAGACCCAGTACTTC
NA	TRBD2	TRBV18	TRBJ2-5	CASSLGLAVQETQYF	TGTGCCAGCTCACTTGGACTAGCGGTACAAGAGACCCAGTACTTC
NA	NA	TRBV19	TRBJ2-1	CASSIALATYNEQFF	TGTGCCAGTAGTATAGCGCTCGCTACCTACAATGAGCAGTTCTTC
NA	NA	TRBV7-3	TRBJ2-1	CASSLSSGNNEQFF	TGTGCCAGCAGCTTAAGCTCCGGGAACAATGAGCAGTTCTTC
NA	NA	TRBV11-2	TRBJ2-5	CASSFKGRETQYF	TGTGCCAGCAGCTTCAAGGGACGGGAGACCCAGTACTTC
NA	TRBD1	TRBV28	TRBJ1-5	CASSFRNPGQWEQPQHF	TGTGCCAGCAGTTTTCGCAATCCGGGACAGTGGGAACAGCCCCAGCATTTT
NA	NA	TRBV19	TRBJ1-2	CASSIRSGAKGYGYTF	TGTGCCAGTAGTATAAGGTCGGGGGCGAAGGGGTATGGCTACACCTTC
few	TRBD1	TRBV5-3	TRBJ1-4	CARRYEGQTEKLFF	TGTGCCAGAAGGTATGAGGGACAGACCGAAAAACTGTTTTTT
NA	TRBD1	TRBV11-3	TRBJ2-2	CASSPGGWNTGELFF	TGTGCCAGCAGCCCAGGGGGCTGGAACACCGGGGAGCTGTTTTTT
NA	NA	TRBV18	TRBJ1-2	CASSPGVDYGYTF	TGTGCCAGCTCACCAGGGGTGGACTATGGCTACACCTTC
NA	TRBD1	TRBV19	TRBJ1-2	CASVTGTATYGYTF	TGTGCCAGCGTCACCGGGACAGCAACATATGGCTACACCTTC
NA	NA	TRBV7-3	TRBJ1-1	CASSSLGGIAEAFF	TGTGCCAGCAGCTCCTTGGGGGGAATCGCTGAAGCTTTCTTT
NA	NA	TRBV7-9	TRBJ1-2	CASSPVVGYGYTF	TGTGCCAGCAGCCCAGTCGTGGGGTATGGCTACACCTTC
NA	NA	TRBV28	TRBJ2-1	CASSSIVGDGSYNEQFF	TGTGCCAGCAGTTCGATAGTAGGTGATGGATCCTACAATGAGCAGTTCTTC
NA	NA	TRBV4-2	TRBJ2-7	CASSQVQGRTYEQYF	TGTGCCAGCAGCCAAGTCCAGGGCCGCACCTACGAGCAGTACTTC
NA	NA	TRBV28	TRBJ2-1	CASSLGRVSYNEQFF	TGTGCCAGCAGTTTAGGTCGGGTCTCCTACAATGAGCAGTTCTTC
NA	NA	TRBV4-1	TRBJ1-5	CASSLGGSNQPQHF	TGCGCCAGCAGCCTGGGGGGGAGCAATCAGCCCCAGCATTTT
NA	TRBD1	TRBV18	TRBJ1-2	CASSPTGGYYGYTF	TGTGCCAGCTCACCAACAGGGGGCTACTATGGCTACACCTTC
once	TRBD1	TRBV7-2	TRBJ1-6	CASSATGGSYNSPLHF	TGTGCCAGCAGCGCCACAGGGGGCTCCTATAATTCACCCCTCCACTTT
NA	TRBD1	TRBV28	TRBJ1-2	CASKLTGGRDYTF	TGTGCCAGCAAGCTGACAGGGGGGAGGGACTACACCTTC
NA	TRBD2	TRBV6-1	TRBJ2-7	CASRELAGARYYEQYF	TGTGCCAGCAGGGAACTAGCGGGAGCCCGATACTACGAGCAGTACTTC
NA	NA	TRBV7-2	TRBJ2-4	CASSLSPAQNIQYF	TGTGCCAGCAGCTTATCTCCAGCGCAAAACATTCAGTACTTC